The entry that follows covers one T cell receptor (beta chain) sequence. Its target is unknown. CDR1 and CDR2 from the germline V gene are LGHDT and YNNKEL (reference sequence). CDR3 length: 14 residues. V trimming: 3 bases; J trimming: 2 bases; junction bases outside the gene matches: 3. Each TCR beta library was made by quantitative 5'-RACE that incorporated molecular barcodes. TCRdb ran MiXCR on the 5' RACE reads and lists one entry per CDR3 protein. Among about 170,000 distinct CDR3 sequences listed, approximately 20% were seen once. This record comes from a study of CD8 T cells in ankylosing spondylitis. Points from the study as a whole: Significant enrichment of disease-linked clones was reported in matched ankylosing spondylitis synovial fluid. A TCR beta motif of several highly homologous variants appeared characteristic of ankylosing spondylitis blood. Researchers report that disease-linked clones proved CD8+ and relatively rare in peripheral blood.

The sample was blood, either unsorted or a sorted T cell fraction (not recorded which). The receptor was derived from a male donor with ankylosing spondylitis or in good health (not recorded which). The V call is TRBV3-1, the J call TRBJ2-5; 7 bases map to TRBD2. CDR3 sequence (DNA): TGTGCCAGCAGCCAGAGCGGGGATCAAGAGACCCAGTACTTC. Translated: CASSQSGDQETQYF.